This T cell receptor (beta chain) was sequenced in a study of shared clonotypes between healthy human individuals. Turning to the study itself: Per donor, three plates held CD4 naive cells, three held CD4 memory, two held CD8 naive and one held CD8 memory.

A remark on this clone: Its antigen is unidentified.

Study-wide points: Among non-shared clonotypes, generation probabilities were lower than among those shared by all four donors. Among a handful of donors, approximately 5% of naive CD4 clonotypes were found in common.

TCRdb's table, derived via immunoSEQ multiplex PCR, lists solely in-frame clones and lacks some. Seen here are approximately 400,000 clones, 96% observed once, and the top ten hold 0.25% to 0.35%. This CDR3 comprises 12 residues. The J segment lost 11 bases and the V segment lost 5 bases, leaving 7 bases of the junction unmatched. Germline V lookup: CDR1 SEHNR, CDR2 FQNEAQ (reference sequence). Each sample came from a Caucasian adult donor living in Nashville, Tennessee. The sequenced sample was memory CD8+ T cells sorted from blood. As to subset: CD45RO+ cells pooled with CCR7-negative TemRA cells. The chain uses TRBV7-9 and TRBJ1-1; TRBD1 matches at 8 bases. This TCR came from a man aged 30 to 45 in good health. The CDR3 DNA sequence: TGTGCCAGCAGCGTCGACAGGGGCTTGGCTTTCTTT. Amino acid sequence: CASSVDRGLAFF.